These 11 T cell receptor beta chains were all obtained from the same sample, sequenced in a study of blood T cell repertoires in COVID-19. TCRdb's copy holds only in-frame clones and misses some; the assay was immunoSEQ multiplex PCR. The sample lists 150,000 to 200,000 clones, about 92% occurring once. The specimen was peripheral blood. All receptors derive from a woman aged 60-75 years with COVID-19, enrolled during active disease.

CDR3 sequence: CASSFWGVEEKLFF. Here the CDR3 DNA reads TGTGCCAGCAGCTTTTGGGGGGTAGAAGAAAAACTGTTTTTT. This rearrangement joins TRBV5-4 to TRBJ1-4, with a weak D call TRBD1 (5 bases). The CDR3 length is 14 residues. Trimming removed 2 bases at V and 8 bases at J, with 13 bases between. The germline CDR1 and CDR2 sequences are SGHNT and YYREEE (reference sequence). The full variable domain, completed using reference TRBV5-4 and TRBJ1-4, is ETGVTQSPTHLIKTRGQQVTLRCSSQSGHNTVSWYQQALGQGPQFIFQYYREEENGRGNFPPRFSGLQFPNYSSELNVNALELDDSALYLCASSFWGVEEKLFFGSGTQLSVL.

This rearrangement joins TRBV18 to TRBJ2-4; perhaps TRBD2 as D (6 bases). V was shortened by 0 bases and J by 4 bases, with 19 bases between the two germline ends. Germline V gene data show CDR1 as KGHSH and CDR2 as LQKENI. This CDR3 is 18 amino acids long. The CDR3 DNA is TGTGCCAGCTCACCACCGTGGCTCATTGGGGGAGGTAAAAACATTCAGTACTTC. Its translation: CASSPPWLIGGGKNIQYF.

The gene calls are TRBV5-1 and TRBJ2-3; no definite D call. CDR3 length: 12 residues. Deletions cut 3 bases from V and 1 base from J, with 3 bases between. Germline CDR1 is SGHRS and CDR2 is YFSETQ. This CDR3 is CASSSGTDTQYF. In DNA, the CDR3 is TGCGCCAGCAGCTCCGGCACAGATACGCAGTATTTT.

The genes are TRBV4-3 and TRBJ1-1; D gene uncertain. Germline V gives CDR1 LGHNA, CDR2 YSLEER. V shed 0 bases and J shed 4 bases, with 12 bases lying between them. This CDR3 comprises 15 residues. The DNA for the CDR3 is TGCGCCAGCAGCCAAGATACTACATCCGCCACTGAAGCTTTCTTT. It yields the protein CASSQDTTSATEAFF.

The CDR3 region is CSALANEKLFF. In nucleotides, the CDR3 is TGCAGTGCACTAGCAAATGAAAAACTGTTTTTT. This chain joins TRBV20-1 and TRBJ1-4, with D unclear. The germline gives CDR1 DFQATT, CDR2 SNEGSKA (reference sequence). The V and J ends lost 6 bases and 5 bases respectively, with 7 bases between them. The CDR3 extends over 11 amino acids.

This chain links TRBV6-6 with TRBJ1-6; TRBD1 aligns across 7 bases. There are 16 residues in the CDR3. Looked up from germline, CDR1 is MNHNY and CDR2 is SVGAGI (reference sequence). With 5 bases clipped from V and 1 base from J, the junction kept 5 bases outside the gene matches. The CDR3 region is CASSGTGVSYNSPLHF. The CDR3, as DNA: TGTGCCAGCAGTGGTACAGGGGTGTCCTATAATTCACCCCTCCACTTT.

This chain joins TRBV5-5 and TRBJ1-1; 8 bases fit TRBD1. The V gene's germline CDR1 is SGHKS and CDR2 YYEKEE (reference sequence). This CDR3 contains 14 residues. The trim removed 4 bases at V and 1 base at J, leaving 3 bases unmatched. The CDR3: CASSRDRQNTEAFF. CDR3 DNA sequence: TGTGCCAGCAGCCGGGACAGGCAGAACACTGAAGCTTTCTTT.

The V gene is TRBV6-5, the J gene TRBJ2-2, with 9 bases that match TRBD1. With 2 bases clipped from V and 3 bases from J, the junction kept 1 base outside the gene matches. CDR1 and CDR2 (germline): MNHEY, SVGAGI. The CDR3 runs to 15 residues. CDR3 amino acids: CASSYGTGYTGELFF. CDR3 nucleotide sequence: TGTGCCAGCAGTTACGGGACAGGGTACACCGGGGAGCTGTTTTTT.

This chain joins TRBV5-1 and TRBJ2-5; 10 bases align to TRBD2. From germline, CDR1 is SGHRS and CDR2 YFSETQ. CDR3 length: 16 amino acids. J lost 0 bases, V lost 0 bases, and 2 bases had no gene match. The CDR3 is CASSLVGLADQETQYF. In DNA form, the CDR3 reads TGCGCCAGCAGCTTGGTCGGACTAGCGGACCAAGAGACCCAGTACTTC.

V is TRBV6-5 and J is TRBJ1-2; D gene uncertain. V lost 7 bases and J 4 bases, leaving 7 bases between the germline ends. The CDR3 is 11 residues long. CDR1 is MNHEY, CDR2 SVGAGI, per germline. CDR3 sequence reads: CASTQVYGYTF. The CDR3 nucleotides read TGTGCCAGCACGCAGGTCTATGGCTACACCTTC.

This clone was seen just once. The chain has TRBV12-3 or TRBV12-4 and TRBJ1-2; D possibly corresponds to TRBD1 (6 bases). Trimming cost V 6 bases and J 8 bases, with 13 bases left between them. The CDR3 spans 12 residues. CDR3 region: CASSQGREGYTF. The CDR3 DNA follows: TGTGCCAGCAGCCAGGGGCGGGAGGGCTACACCTTC.